This T cell receptor (beta chain) was recorded in a study of blood T cell repertoires in COVID-19. The germline gives CDR1 MRHNA, CDR2 SNTAGT. The V and J ends lost 6 bases and 0 bases respectively, with 11 bases between them. This CDR3 region has 14 residues. Sequencing was performed with immunoSEQ multiplex PCR; in TCRdb, only in-frame clones are kept and a portion is missing. The data contain more than 70,000 clones, roughly 83% of them singletons. The receptor was isolated from a human donor in a cohort sampled during active COVID-19. The chain carries TRBV6-4 and TRBJ1-1, with D possibly TRBD1 on 5 matching bases. Material: peripheral blood. CDR3: CASRQDRLNTEAFF. The CDR3 region has the DNA TGTGCCAGCAGACAGGATAGATTGAACACTGAAGCTTTCTTT.